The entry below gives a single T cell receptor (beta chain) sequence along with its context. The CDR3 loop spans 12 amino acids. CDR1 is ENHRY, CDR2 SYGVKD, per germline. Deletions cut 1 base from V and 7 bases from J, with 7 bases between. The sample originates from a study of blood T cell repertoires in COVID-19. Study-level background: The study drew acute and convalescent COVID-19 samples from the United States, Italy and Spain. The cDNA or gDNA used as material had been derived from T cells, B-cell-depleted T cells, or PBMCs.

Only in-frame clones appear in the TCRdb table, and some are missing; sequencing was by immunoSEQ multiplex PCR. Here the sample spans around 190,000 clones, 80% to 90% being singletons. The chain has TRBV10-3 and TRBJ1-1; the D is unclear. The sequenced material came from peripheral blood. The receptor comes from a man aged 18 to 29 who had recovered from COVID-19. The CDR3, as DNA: TGTGCCATCAGTGAGTGGGCAGTTGAAGCTTTCTTT. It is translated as CAISEWAVEAFF.